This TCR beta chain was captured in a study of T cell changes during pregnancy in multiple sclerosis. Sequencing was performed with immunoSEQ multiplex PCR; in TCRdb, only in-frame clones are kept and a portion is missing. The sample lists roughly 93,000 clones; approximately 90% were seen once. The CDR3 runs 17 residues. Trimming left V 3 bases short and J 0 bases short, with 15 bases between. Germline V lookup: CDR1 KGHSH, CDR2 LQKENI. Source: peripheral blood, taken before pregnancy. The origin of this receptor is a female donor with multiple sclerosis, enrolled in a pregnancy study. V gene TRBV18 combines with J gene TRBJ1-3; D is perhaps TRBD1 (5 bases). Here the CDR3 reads CASSPEWTHTSGNTIYF. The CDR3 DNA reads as TGTGCCAGCTCACCTGAATGGACACACACCTCTGGAAACACCATATATTTT.